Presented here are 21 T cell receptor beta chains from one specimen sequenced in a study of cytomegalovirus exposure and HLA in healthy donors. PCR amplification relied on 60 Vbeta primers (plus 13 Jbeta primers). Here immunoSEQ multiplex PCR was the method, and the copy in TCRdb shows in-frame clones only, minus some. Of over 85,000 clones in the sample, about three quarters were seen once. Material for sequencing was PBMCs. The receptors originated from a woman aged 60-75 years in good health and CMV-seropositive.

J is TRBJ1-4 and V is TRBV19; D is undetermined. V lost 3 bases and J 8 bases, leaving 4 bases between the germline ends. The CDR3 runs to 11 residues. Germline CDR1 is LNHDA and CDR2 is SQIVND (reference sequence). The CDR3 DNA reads TGTGCCAGTAGTATCAGGGAAAAACTGTTTTTT. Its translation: CASSIREKLFF. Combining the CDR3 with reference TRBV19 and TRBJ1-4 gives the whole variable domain DGGITQSPKYLFRKEGQNVTLSCEQNLNHDAMYWYRQDPGQGLRLIYYSQIVNDFQKGDIAEGYSVSREKKESFPLTVTSAQKNPTAFYLCASSIREKLFFGSGTQLSVL.

The chain's CDR3 is CASSLHRGAISQYF. The CDR3 DNA reads TGTGCCAGCAGTTTACACAGGGGGGCGATATCCCAGTACTTC. The V call is TRBV27, the J call TRBJ2-5, with 8 bases identical to TRBD1. Trimming at V came to 2 bases and at J to 9 bases, leaving 8 bases not matched to a gene. CDR1 and CDR2 (germline): MNHEY, SMNVEV (reference sequence). The CDR3 spans 14 residues.

The CDR3 region is CASSRLTTGKDGYTF. CDR3 in DNA: TGTGCCAGCTCACGCCTGACGACAGGGAAGGATGGCTACACCTTC. J is TRBJ1-2 and V is TRBV18; 7 nucleotides agree with TRBD1. In germline, CDR1 is KGHSH, CDR2 LQKENI. Trimming cost V 4 bases and J 6 bases; bases outside gene matches: 11. CDR3 length: 15 amino acids.

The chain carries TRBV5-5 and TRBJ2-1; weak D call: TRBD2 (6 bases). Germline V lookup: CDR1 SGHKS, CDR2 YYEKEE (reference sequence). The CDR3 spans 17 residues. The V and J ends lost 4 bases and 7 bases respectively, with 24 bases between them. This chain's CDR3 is CASSPRWRVSGENEQFF. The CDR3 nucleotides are TGTGCCAGCAGCCCCCGGTGGAGGGTCTCCGGAGAGAATGAGCAGTTCTTC.

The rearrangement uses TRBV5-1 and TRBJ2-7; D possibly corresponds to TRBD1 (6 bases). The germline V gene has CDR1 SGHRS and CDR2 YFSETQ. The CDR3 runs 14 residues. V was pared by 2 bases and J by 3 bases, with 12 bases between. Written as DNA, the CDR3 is TGCGCCAGCAGCTTCCTACCGGACAGCTACGAGCAGTACTTC. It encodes CASSFLPDSYEQYF.

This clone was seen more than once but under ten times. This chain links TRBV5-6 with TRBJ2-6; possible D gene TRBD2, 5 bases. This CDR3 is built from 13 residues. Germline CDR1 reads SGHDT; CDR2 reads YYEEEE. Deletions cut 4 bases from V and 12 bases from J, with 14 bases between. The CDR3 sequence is CASSPRGGPVLTF. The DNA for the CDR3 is TGTGCCAGCAGCCCCCGTGGAGGCCCCGTCCTGACTTTC.

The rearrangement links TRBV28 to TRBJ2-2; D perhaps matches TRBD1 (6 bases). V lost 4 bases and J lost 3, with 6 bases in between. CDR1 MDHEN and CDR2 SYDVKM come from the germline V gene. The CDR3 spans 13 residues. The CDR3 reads CASSWGHTGELFF. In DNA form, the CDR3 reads TGTGCCAGCAGTTGGGGGCACACCGGGGAGCTGTTTTTT.

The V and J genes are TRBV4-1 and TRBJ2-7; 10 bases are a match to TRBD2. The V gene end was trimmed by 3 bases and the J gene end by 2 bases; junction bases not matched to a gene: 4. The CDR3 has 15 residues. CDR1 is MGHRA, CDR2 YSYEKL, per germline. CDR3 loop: CASSHPGLAPYEQYF. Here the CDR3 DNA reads TGCGCCAGCAGCCATCCGGGACTAGCGCCCTACGAGCAGTACTTC.

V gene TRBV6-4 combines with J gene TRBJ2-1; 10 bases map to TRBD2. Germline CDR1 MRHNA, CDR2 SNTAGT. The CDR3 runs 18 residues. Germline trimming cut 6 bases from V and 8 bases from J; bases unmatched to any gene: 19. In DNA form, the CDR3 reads TGTGCCAGCAGCGATCCCGAGCGGGAGGGCCTCTCGTTCCATGAGCAGTTCTTC. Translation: CASSDPEREGLSFHEQFF.

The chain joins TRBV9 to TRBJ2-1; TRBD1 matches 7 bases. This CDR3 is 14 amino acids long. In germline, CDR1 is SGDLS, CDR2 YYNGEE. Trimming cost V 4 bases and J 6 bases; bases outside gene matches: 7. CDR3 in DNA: TGTGCCAGCAGCACCCGGGACAGCCGCAATGAGCAGTTCTTC. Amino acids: CASSTRDSRNEQFF.

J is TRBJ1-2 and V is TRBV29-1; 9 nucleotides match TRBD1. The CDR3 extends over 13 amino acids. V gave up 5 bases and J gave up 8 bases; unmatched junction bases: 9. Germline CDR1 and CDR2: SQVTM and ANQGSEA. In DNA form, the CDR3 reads TGCAGCGTTATGGGACAGGGCCTCCAGGGCTACACCTTC. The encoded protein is CSVMGQGLQGYTF.

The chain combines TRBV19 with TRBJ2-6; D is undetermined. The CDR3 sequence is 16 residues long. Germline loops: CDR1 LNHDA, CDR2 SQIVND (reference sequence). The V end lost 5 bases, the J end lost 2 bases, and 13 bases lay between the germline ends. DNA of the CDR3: TGTGCCAGTAGTGGCGGAACGAGCACTGGGGCCAACGTCCTGACTTTC. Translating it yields CASSGGTSTGANVLTF. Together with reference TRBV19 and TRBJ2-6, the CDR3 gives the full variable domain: DGGITQSPKYLFRKEGQNVTLSCEQNLNHDAMYWYRQDPGQGLRLIYYSQIVNDFQKGDIAEGYSVSREKKESFPLTVTSAQKNPTAFYLCASSGGTSTGANVLTFGAGSRLTVL.

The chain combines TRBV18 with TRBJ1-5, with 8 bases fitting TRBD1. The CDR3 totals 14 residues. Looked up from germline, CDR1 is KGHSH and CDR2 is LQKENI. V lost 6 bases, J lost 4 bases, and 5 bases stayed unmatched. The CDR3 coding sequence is TGTGCCAGCTCGCAACGGACAGGGAATCAGCCCCAGCATTTT. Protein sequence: CASSQRTGNQPQHF. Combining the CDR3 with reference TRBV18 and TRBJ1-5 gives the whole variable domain NAGVMQNPRHLVRRRGQEARLRCSPMKGHSHVYWYRQLPEEGLKFMVYLQKENIIDESGMPKERFSAEFPKEGPSILRIQQVVRGDSAAYFCASSQRTGNQPQHFGDGTRLSIL.

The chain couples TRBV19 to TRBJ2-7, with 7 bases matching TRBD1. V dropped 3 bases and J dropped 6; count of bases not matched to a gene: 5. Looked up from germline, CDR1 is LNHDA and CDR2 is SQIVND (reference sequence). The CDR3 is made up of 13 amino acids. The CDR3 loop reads CASSMGQRREQYF. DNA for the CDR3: TGTGCCAGTAGTATGGGACAGCGTCGCGAGCAGTACTTC. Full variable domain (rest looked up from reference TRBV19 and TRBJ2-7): DGGITQSPKYLFRKEGQNVTLSCEQNLNHDAMYWYRQDPGQGLRLIYYSQIVNDFQKGDIAEGYSVSREKKESFPLTVTSAQKNPTAFYLCASSMGQRREQYFGPGTRLTVT.

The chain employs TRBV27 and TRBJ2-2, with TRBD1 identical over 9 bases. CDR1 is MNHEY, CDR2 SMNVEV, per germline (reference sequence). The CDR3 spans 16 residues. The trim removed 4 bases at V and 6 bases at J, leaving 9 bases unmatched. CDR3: CASSSYRDRVSGELFF. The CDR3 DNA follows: TGTGCCAGCAGTTCATACCGGGACAGGGTTTCCGGGGAGCTGTTTTTT.

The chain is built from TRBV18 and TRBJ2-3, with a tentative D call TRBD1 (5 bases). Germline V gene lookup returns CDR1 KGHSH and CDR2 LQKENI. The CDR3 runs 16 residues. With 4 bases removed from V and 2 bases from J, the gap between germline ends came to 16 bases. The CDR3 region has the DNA TGTGCCAGCTCACTTAAAATAGGACATACCACAGATACGCAGTATTTT. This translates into CASSLKIGHTTDTQYF.

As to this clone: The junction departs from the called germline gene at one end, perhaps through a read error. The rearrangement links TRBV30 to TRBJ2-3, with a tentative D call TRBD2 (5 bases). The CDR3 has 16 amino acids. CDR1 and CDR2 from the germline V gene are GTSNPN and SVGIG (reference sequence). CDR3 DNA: TGTGCCTGGAGTGAGAGATCTAGGGAGACGGCAGATACGCGGTATTTT. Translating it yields CAWSERSRETADTRYF.

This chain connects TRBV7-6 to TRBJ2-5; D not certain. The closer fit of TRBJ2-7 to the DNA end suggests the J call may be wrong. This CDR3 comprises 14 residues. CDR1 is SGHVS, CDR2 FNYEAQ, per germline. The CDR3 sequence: CASSLDSISYEQYF. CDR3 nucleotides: TGTGCCAGCAGCTTAGATTCCATCTCCTACGAGCAGTACTTC.

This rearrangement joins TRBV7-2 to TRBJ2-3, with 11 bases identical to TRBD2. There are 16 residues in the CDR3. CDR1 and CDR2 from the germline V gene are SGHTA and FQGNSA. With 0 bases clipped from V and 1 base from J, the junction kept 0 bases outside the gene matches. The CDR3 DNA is TGTGCCAGCAGCTTAGCACTAGCGGGAGGCACAGATACGCAGTATTTT. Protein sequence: CASSLALAGGTDTQYF.

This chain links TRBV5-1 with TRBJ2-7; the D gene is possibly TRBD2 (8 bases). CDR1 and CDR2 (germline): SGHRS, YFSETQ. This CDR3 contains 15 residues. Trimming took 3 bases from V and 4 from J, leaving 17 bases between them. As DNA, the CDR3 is TGCGCCAGCAGCTCGGGAGGGACAGACGCTTACGAGCAGTACTTC. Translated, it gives CASSSGGTDAYEQYF.

The CDR3 DNA sequence: TGTGCCAGCAAAGAAGTCGGGGACAGGGGCGAAAAACTGTTTTTT. Translating it yields CASKEVGDRGEKLFF. The rearrangement links TRBV21-1 to TRBJ1-4; the listed D gene, TRBD1, was not tested against the DNA. TRBV21-1 is tagged as a pseudogene. This CDR3 contains 15 residues.